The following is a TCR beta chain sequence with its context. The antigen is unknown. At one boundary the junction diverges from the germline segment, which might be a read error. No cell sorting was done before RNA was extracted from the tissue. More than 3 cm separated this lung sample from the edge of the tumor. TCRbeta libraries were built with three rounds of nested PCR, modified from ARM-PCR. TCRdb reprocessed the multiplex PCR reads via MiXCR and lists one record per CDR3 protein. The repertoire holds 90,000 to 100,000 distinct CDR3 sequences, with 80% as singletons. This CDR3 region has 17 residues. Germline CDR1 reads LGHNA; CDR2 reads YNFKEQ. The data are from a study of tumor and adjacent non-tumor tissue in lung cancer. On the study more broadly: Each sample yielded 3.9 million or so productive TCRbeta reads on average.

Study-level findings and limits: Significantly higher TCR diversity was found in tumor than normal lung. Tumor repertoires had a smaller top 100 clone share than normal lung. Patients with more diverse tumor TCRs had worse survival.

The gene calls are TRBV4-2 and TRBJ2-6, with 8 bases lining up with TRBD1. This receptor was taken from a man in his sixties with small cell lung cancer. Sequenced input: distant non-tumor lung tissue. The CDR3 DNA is TGTGCCAGCAGCCAGGGACAGGACCACTCTGGGACCAACGTCCTGACTTTC. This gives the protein CASSQGQDHSGTNVLTF.